This entry lists 13 T cell receptor beta chains sequenced from one sample in a study of T-cell memory formation after mild COVID-19 (TCRdb year 2021). To prepare the library, 5' RACE was applied. TCRdb records Illumina NovaSeq 6000 as the sequencer. Using fastp trimming at Q25 and MiXCR clonotype assembly, TCRdb reanalyzed the public sequencing data and kept in-frame beta chains. Entries that share a CDR3 protein sequence are merged under the most common genes and DNA. In this sample the table shows 400,000 to 450,000 distinct CDR3 sequences, 15% to 20% of which occur a single time. The top ten clonotypes cover 20% to 25% of the sample. Sequenced material: PBMCs or a T cell subset sorted from them (not recorded which). These receptors came from a man aged 18 to 29 who had mild COVID-19 (a few samples of this study predate the infection). The sample titles of this study are shuffled in the database, so cell type and time point are left out; the donor was told from shared clones.

This chain uses TRBV6-2 or TRBV6-3 with TRBJ1-5; D is unclear. This CDR3 region has 15 residues. From germline, CDR1 is MNHEY and CDR2 SVGEGT. V lost 5 bases to trimming and J lost 5 bases, with 16 bases between them. The CDR3 bases are TGTGCCAGCAGTCAGACACGGCTAAGGGATCAGCCCCAGCATTTT. Translation gives CASSQTRLRDQPQHF.

The J gene is TRBJ2-7, the V gene TRBV7-9, with D perhaps matching TRBD1 (5 bases). Germline CDR1 SEHNR, CDR2 FQNEAQ (reference sequence). The CDR3 extends over 14 amino acids. Trimming took off 1 base at V and 4 bases at J, with 11 bases between the two ends. DNA for the CDR3: TGTGCCAGCAGCTTAGTAGGACGGACATACGAGCAGTACTTC. Translation gives CASSLVGRTYEQYF.

The chain is built from TRBV7-9 and TRBJ2-5, with 8 bases fitting TRBD2. Germline trimming cut 0 bases from V and 0 bases from J; bases unmatched to any gene: 9. The CDR3 has 18 residues. Per the germline V gene, CDR1 is SEHNR and CDR2 is FQNEAQ (reference sequence). CDR3 in DNA: TGTGCCAGCAGCTTAGCGCTGTCGGGGGGGTCGTACCAAGAGACCCAGTACTTC. Amino acid sequence: CASSLALSGGSYQETQYF.

The sample holds a few counts of this clonotype. The chain carries TRBV6-4 and TRBJ2-2, with D tentatively TRBD1 or TRBD2 (5 bases each). The V gene lost 6 bases and the J gene lost 6 bases, with 14 bases spanning the gap. The CDR3 contains 14 residues. In germline, CDR1 is MRHNA, CDR2 SNTAGT. Here the CDR3 reads CASSPEVGAGELFF. CDR3 nucleotides: TGTGCCAGCAGCCCCGAGGTGGGGGCCGGGGAGCTGTTTTTT.

This clonotype came up a few times. The chain links TRBV7-2 to TRBJ2-7; TRBD1 matches 7 bases. J was trimmed by 1 base and V by 3 bases; bases with no gene match: 9. Germline-derived CDR1 and CDR2 are SGHTA and FQGNSA. The CDR3 is made up of 16 amino acids. CDR3 coding DNA: TGTGCCAGCAGCTTCGGTCCGGGACAGCCTTCCTACGAGCAGTACTTC. Its translation is CASSFGPGQPSYEQYF. The full variable domain, in which reference TRBV7-2 and TRBJ2-7 provide the parts outside the CDR3, is GAGVSQSPSNKVTEKGKDVELRCDPISGHTALYWYRQSLGQGLEFLIYFQGNSAPDKSGLPSDRFSAERTGGSVSTLTIQRTQQEDSAVYLCASSFGPGQPSYEQYFGPGTRLTVT.

J is TRBJ1-2 and V is TRBV18; D gene uncertain. V was shortened by 3 bases and J by 4 bases, with 12 bases between the two germline ends. The germline gives CDR1 KGHSH, CDR2 LQKENI. This CDR3 contains 14 residues. The CDR3 here is CASSPTPEAYGYTF. The CDR3 DNA follows: TGTGCCAGCTCACCCACCCCGGAGGCCTATGGCTACACCTTC. The full variable domain, rest sourced from reference TRBV18 and TRBJ1-2, is NAGVMQNPRHLVRRRGQEARLRCSPMKGHSHVYWYRQLPEEGLKFMVYLQKENIIDESGMPKERFSAEFPKEGPSILRIQQVVRGDSAAYFCASSPTPEAYGYTFGSGTRLTVV.

The chain uses TRBV5-1 and TRBJ2-1; D is unclear. The germline V and J ends were trimmed by 0 bases and 10 bases, with 14 bases remaining between them. The CDR3 is made up of 14 amino acids. Germline CDR1 is SGHRS and CDR2 is YFSETQ. The CDR3, as DNA: TGCGCCAGCAGCTTGGCTTCTGGCAAAACCGAGCAGTTCTTC. It translates to CASSLASGKTEQFF.

This clonotype has only one observation. J is TRBJ2-3 and V is TRBV29-1; possible D gene TRBD2, 6 bases. CDR3 size: 15 residues. Trimming removed 1 base at V and 5 bases at J, with 16 bases between. Per germline, CDR1 SQVTM and CDR2 ANQGSEA. The CDR3 coding sequence is TGCAGCGTTGAAGGGCGGGGCTGGGGCCAAGATACGCAGTATTTT. Protein: CSVEGRGWGQDTQYF.

This clonotype was observed at least ten times. V and J are TRBV7-2 and TRBJ1-5; D remains ambiguous. CDR3 length equals 13 residues. CDR1 SGHTA and CDR2 FQGNSA come from the germline V gene. V shed 2 bases and J shed 2 bases, with 4 bases lying between them. The CDR3 nucleotides are TGTGCCAGCAGCTTAACAGGCAATCAGCCCCAGCATTTT. Its protein product is CASSLTGNQPQHF.

The rearrangement joins TRBV6-5 to TRBJ2-1; D may be TRBD1 or TRBD2 (5 bases each). The V end was cut by 6 bases, the J end by 15 bases, with 18 bases between. This CDR3 comprises 12 residues. Germline CDR1 and CDR2: MNHEY and SVGAGI. The CDR3 is CASSQWDGTLFF. The CDR3 DNA is TGTGCCAGCAGCCAGTGGGACGGTACCTTGTTCTTC.

This clonotype was counted only a few times. The chain employs TRBV5-4 and TRBJ2-1; maybe TRBD1 (6 bases). The CDR3 spans 12 residues. V gave up 6 bases and J gave up 8 bases, with 12 bases separating them. Germline CDR1 and CDR2: SGHNT and YYREEE (reference sequence). CDR3 residues: CASMVQGHEQFF. For the CDR3, the DNA is TGTGCCAGCATGGTACAGGGCCATGAGCAGTTCTTC.

In its sample, this clonotype was seen a few times. CDR3 sequence: CASRRSGGVTGELFF. Here the CDR3 DNA reads TGTGCCAGCCGGCGCAGCGGGGGGGTCACCGGGGAGCTGTTTTTT. This rearrangement joins TRBV11-2 to TRBJ2-2; 10 nucleotides line up with TRBD2. This CDR3 has 15 residues. Unmatched junction bases numbered 7, after V lost 8 bases and J lost 4 bases. CDR1 and CDR2 (germline): SGHAT, FQNNGV. The full variable domain, completed using reference TRBV11-2 and TRBJ2-2, is EAGVAQSPRYKIIEKRQSVAFWCNPISGHATLYWYQQILGQGPKLLIQFQNNGVVDDSQLPKDRFSAERLKGVDSTLKIQPAKLEDSAVYLCASRRSGGVTGELFFGEGSRLTVL.

This clonotype was detected only a few times. The rearrangement links TRBV9 to TRBJ2-1, with 8 bases matching TRBD1. The trim removed 3 bases at V and 9 bases at J, leaving 11 bases unmatched. Germline V gene data show CDR1 as SGDLS and CDR2 as YYNGEE. The CDR3 has 15 residues. The CDR3 sequence: CASSGLATGGGEQFF. In DNA form, the CDR3 reads TGTGCCAGCAGCGGTCTTGCTACAGGGGGTGGTGAGCAGTTCTTC. The variable domain in full, completed from reference TRBV9 and TRBJ2-1, reads DSGVTQTPKHLITATGQRVTLRCSPRSGDLSVYWYQQSLDQGLQFLIQYYNGEERAKGNILERFSAQQFPDLHSELNLSSLELGDSALYFCASSGLATGGGEQFFGPGTRLTVL.